This T cell receptor (beta chain) emerged from a study of spatial heterogeneity in lung cancer. About the research overall: A unique TCR and UMI combination showed up more than ten times in raw reads, on average. Study-level results: Ubiquitous expanded tumor TCRs were seen in blood more at resection than at follow-up.

Time point indicated: sample taken at primary tumor resection. The input material, whole RNA from tumor, nontumor lung or frozen PBMC, was sequenced unsorted. The donor population consisted of approximately 70 patients with untreated, early-stage non-small cell lung cancer. At least ten counts were recorded for this clonotype. The antigen is unknown. Unique molecular identifiers, one per molecule, were present on every TCR cDNA molecule. Each CDR3 protein is one row after TCRdb ran MiXCR on the 5' RACE reads. The data contain around 63,000 distinct CDR3 sequences, 7% to 10% of them singletons. V shed 2 bases, J shed 7 bases, and the junction held 5 bases outside the gene matches. There are 14 residues in the CDR3. Germline CDR1 MNHEY, CDR2 SVGAGI.

The chain employs TRBV6-5 and TRBJ1-1; 9 bases align to TRBD1. The sequence derives from a female donor with early-stage non-small cell lung cancer. Sample: PBMCs, taken at surgery. CDR3 residues: CASSYLTGGGEAFF. The CDR3, as DNA: TGTGCCAGCAGTTACCTCACAGGGGGCGGTGAAGCTTTCTTT.